This TCR beta chain came from a study of blood T cell repertoires in COVID-19. The overall study: PBMCs, B-cell-depleted T cells, or T cells provided the cDNA or gDNA that made up the material.

This CDR3 spans 11 amino acids. V was pared by 3 bases and J by 16 bases, with 12 bases between. Germline V CDR1 and CDR2: SEHNR, FQNEAQ (reference sequence). Study processing details: It was from reference gene primer amplification that nucleated cell counts were estimated. TCRdb keeps only in-frame clones here, not all; method: immunoSEQ multiplex PCR. V and J calls and clone size follow that table, whereas D and trimming were derived from the DNA. The table has about 19,000 clones, approximately 88% seen once. The chain joins TRBV7-9 to TRBJ2-2; D may be TRBD2 (5 bases). Specimen: peripheral blood. The clonotype comes from a human donor in a cohort sampled during active COVID-19. CDR3 DNA: TGTGCCAGCAGCTTCACCAATGAGGGGTTTTTT. This translates into CASSFTNEGFF.